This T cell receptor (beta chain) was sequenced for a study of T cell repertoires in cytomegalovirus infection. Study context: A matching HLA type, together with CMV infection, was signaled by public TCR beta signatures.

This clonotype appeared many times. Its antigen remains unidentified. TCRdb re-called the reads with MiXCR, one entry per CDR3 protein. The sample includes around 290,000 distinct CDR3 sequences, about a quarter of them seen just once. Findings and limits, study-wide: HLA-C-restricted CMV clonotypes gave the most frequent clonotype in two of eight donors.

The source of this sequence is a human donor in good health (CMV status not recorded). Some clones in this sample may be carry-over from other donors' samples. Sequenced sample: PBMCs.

The chain's CDR3 is CASRRSSKYEQYF. DNA for the CDR3: TGTGCCAGCAGAAGATCCTCGAAATACGAGCAGTACTTC. The chain carries TRBV12-3 or TRBV12-4 and TRBJ2-7, with D uncertain. V was pared by 6 bases and J by 4 bases, with 13 bases between. This CDR3 comprises 13 residues.